The T cell receptor (beta chain) described here comes from a study of T cell repertoires in cytomegalovirus infection. This CDR3 region has 16 residues. Trimming stripped 0 bases from V and 0 bases from J, with 9 bases between. The germline CDR1 and CDR2 sequences are SGDLS and YYNGEE. This clonotype was counted a few times. TCRdb reanalysed the reads using MiXCR and keeps one entry per CDR3 protein. Counted here are about 600,000 distinct CDR3 sequences, 24% occurring once; the ten biggest clones make up roughly 8%. The sample was CD8+ T cells from PBMCs. This sequence was found in a human donor in good health (CMV status not recorded). Some clones in this sample may be carry-over from other donors' samples. The rearrangement links TRBV9 to TRBJ2-2; D is ambiguous. The CDR3 DNA sequence: TGTGCCAGCAGCGTAGCGTCGGCAGCGAACACCGGGGAGCTGTTTTTT. Amino acids: CASSVASAANTGELFF.